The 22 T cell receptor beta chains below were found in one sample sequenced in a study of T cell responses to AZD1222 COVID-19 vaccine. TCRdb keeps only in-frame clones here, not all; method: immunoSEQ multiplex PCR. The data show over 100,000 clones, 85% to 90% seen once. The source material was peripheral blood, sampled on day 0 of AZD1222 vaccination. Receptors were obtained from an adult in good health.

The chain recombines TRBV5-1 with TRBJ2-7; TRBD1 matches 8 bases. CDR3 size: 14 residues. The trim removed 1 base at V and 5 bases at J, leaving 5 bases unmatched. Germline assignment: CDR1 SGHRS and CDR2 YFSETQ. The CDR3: CASSLRQGIHEQYF. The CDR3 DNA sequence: TGCGCCAGCAGCTTGAGACAGGGGATCCACGAGCAGTACTTC.

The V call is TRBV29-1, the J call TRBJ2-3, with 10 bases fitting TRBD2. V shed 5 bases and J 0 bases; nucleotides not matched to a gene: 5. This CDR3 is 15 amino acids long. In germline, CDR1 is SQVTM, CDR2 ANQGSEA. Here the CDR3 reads CSVNSGGFSTDTQYF. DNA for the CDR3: TGCAGCGTTAATAGCGGGGGGTTCAGCACAGATACGCAGTATTTT.

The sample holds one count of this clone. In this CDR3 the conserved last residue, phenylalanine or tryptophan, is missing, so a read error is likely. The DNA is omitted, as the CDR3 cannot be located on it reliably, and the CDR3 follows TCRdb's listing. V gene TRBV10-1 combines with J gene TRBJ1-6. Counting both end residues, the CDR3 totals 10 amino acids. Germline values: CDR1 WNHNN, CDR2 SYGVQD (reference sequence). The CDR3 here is CASSESGVHA.

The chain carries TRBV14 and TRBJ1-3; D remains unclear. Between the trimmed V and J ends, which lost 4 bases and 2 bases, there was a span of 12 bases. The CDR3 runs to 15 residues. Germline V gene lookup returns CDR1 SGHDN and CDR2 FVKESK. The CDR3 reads CASSPRAMAGNTIYF. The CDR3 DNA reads TGTGCCAGCAGCCCGCGAGCAATGGCTGGAAACACCATATATTTT.

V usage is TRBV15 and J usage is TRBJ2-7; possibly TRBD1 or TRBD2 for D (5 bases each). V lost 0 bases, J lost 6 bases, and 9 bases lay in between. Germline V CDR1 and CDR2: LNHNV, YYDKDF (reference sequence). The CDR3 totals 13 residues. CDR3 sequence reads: CATSRDPGTEQYF. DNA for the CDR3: TGTGCCACCAGCAGAGATCCCGGGACCGAGCAGTACTTC.

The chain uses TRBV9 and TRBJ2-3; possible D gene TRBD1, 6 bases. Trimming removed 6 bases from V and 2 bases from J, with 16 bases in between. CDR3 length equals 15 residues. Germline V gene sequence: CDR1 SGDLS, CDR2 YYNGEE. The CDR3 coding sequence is TGTGCCAGCACAGCACAGGACAGAGCCACAGATACGCAGTATTTT. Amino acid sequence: CASTAQDRATDTQYF.

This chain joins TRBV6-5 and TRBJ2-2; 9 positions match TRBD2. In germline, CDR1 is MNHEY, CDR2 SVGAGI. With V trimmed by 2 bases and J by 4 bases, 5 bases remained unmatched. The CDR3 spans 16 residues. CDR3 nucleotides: TGTGCCAGCAGTTACGCAGCGGGGGGCGGCACCGGGGAGCTGTTTTTT. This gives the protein CASSYAAGGGTGELFF.

The CDR3 here is CASSLAYTGGNTIYF. The CDR3 DNA reads TGTGCCAGCAGCTTAGCGTACACGGGAGGAAACACCATATATTTT. The chain employs TRBV7-2 and TRBJ1-3, with unresolved D. Deletions cut 0 bases from V and 4 bases from J, with 10 bases between. This CDR3 has 15 residues. Looked up from germline, CDR1 is SGHTA and CDR2 is FQGNSA. Full variable domain (remainder filled in from reference TRBV7-2 and TRBJ1-3): GAGVSQSPSNKVTEKGKDVELRCDPISGHTALYWYRQSLGQGLEFLIYFQGNSAPDKSGLPSDRFSAERTGGSVSTLTIQRTQQEDSAVYLCASSLAYTGGNTIYFGEGSWLTVV.

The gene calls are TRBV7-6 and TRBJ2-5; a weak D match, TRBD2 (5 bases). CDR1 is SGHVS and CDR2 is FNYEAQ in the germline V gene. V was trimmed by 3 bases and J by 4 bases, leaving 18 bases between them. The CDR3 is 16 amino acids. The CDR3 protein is CASSFLLGSVRETQYF. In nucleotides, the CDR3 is TGTGCCAGCAGCTTTCTTTTAGGGAGTGTCCGAGAGACCCAGTACTTC.

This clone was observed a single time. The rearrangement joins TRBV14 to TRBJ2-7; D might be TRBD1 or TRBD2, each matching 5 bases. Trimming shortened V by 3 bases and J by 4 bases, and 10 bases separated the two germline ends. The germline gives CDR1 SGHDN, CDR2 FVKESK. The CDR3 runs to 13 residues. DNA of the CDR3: TGTGCCAGCAGCCAGGCGTGGGGGTACGAGCAGTACTTC. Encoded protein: CASSQAWGYEQYF.

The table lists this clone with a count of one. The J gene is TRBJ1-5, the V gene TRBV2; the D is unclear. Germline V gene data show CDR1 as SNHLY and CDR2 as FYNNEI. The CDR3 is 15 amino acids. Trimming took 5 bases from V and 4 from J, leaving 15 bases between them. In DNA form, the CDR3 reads TGTGCCAGCAGTTCTCTCCTTTCAGGAAATCAGCCCCAGCATTTT. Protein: CASSSLLSGNQPQHF.

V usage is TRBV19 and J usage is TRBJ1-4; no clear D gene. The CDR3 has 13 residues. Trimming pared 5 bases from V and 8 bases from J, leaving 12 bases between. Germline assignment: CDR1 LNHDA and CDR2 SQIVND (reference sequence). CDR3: CASSPRDREKLFF. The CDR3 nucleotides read TGTGCCAGTAGTCCGCGGGATAGGGAAAAACTGTTTTTT. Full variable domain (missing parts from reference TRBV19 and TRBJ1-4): DGGITQSPKYLFRKEGQNVTLSCEQNLNHDAMYWYRQDPGQGLRLIYYSQIVNDFQKGDIAEGYSVSREKKESFPLTVTSAQKNPTAFYLCASSPRDREKLFFGSGTQLSVL.

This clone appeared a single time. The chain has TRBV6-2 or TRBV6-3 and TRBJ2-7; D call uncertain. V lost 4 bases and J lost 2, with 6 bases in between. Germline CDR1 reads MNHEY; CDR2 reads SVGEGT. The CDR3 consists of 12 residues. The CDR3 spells CASSLTPYEQYF. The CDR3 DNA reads TGTGCCAGCAGTTTAACCCCCTACGAGCAGTACTTC.

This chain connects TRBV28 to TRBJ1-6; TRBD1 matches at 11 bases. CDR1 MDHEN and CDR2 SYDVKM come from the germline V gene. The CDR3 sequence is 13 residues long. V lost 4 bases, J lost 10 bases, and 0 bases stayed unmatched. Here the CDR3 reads CASSWTGGSPLHF. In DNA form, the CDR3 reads TGTGCCAGCAGTTGGACAGGGGGCTCACCCCTCCACTTT. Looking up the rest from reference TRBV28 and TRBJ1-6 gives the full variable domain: DVKVTQSSRYLVKRTGEKVFLECVQDMDHENMFWYRQDPGLGLRLIYFSYDVKMKEKGDIPEGYSVSREKKERFSLILESASTNQTSMYLCASSWTGGSPLHFGNGTRLTVT.

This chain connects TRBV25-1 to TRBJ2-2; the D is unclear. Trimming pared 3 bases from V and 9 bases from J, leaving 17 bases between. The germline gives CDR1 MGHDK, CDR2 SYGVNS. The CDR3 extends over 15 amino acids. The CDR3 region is CASSDPQYPTRELFF. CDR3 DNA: TGTGCCAGCAGTGATCCGCAGTATCCCACACGGGAGCTGTTTTTT.

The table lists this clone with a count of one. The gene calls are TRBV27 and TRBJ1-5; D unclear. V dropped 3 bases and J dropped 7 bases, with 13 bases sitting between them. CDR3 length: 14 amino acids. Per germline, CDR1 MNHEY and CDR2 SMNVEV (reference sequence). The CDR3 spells CASSLVGTEQPQHF. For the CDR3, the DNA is TGTGCCAGCAGTTTGGTCGGCACCGAGCAGCCCCAGCATTTT.

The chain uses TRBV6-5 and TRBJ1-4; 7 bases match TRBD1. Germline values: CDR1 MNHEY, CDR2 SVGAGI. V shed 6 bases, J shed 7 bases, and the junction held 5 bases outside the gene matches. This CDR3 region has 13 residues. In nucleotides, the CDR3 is TGTGCCAGCAGAGGGACAGCCGGTGAAAAACTGTTTTTT. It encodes CASRGTAGEKLFF.

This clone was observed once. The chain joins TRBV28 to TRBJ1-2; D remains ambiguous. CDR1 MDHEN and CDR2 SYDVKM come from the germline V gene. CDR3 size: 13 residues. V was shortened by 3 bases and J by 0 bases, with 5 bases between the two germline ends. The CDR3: CASSFRTNYGYTF. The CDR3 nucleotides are TGTGCCAGCAGTTTCCGTACTAACTATGGCTACACCTTC.

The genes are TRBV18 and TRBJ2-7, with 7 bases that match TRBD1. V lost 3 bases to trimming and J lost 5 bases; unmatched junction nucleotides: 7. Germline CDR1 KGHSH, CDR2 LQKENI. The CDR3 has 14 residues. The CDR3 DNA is TGTGCCAGCTCACCTACTGACAGGGTTGACGAGCAGTACTTC. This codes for CASSPTDRVDEQYF.

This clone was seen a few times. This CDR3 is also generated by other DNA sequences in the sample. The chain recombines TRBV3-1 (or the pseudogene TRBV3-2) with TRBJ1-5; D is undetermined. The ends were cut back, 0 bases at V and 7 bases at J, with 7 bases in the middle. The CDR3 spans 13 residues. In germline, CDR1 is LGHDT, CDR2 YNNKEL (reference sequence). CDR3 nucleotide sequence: TGTGCCAGCAGCCAAGATCTAGGGCAGCCCCAGCATTTT. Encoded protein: CASSQDLGQPQHF.

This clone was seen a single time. The CDR3 DNA reads as TGTGCCAGCTCACGGGACAGGGGACGGTATGGCTACACCTTC. It yields the protein CASSRDRGRYGYTF. V usage is TRBV18 and J usage is TRBJ1-2, with 10 bases lining up with TRBD1. In germline, CDR1 is KGHSH, CDR2 LQKENI. CDR3 length equals 14 residues. V shed 4 bases and J 5 bases; nucleotides not matched to a gene: 4.

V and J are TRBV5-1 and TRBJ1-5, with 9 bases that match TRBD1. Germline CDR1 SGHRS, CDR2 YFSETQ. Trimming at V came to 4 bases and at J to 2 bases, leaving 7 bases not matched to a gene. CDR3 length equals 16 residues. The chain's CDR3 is CASSPGTGNGNQPQHF. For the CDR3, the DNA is TGCGCCAGCAGCCCTGGGACAGGGAATGGCAATCAGCCCCAGCATTTT.